The following is a T cell receptor beta chain sequence with its context. Its target is unknown. Tagging with unique molecular identifiers was a feature of the TCR beta cDNA libraries. TCRdb processed the PCR reads anew with MiXCR; each CDR3 protein has one entry. The data show approximately 770,000 distinct CDR3 sequences, roughly 50% seen once. These data originate in a study of post-analysis software for immune sequencing data. The study's findings and limits: Among roughly five TRBV segments more frequent in patients than controls were TRBV5-6, TRBV5-1 and TRBV20-1.

V lost 1 base and J lost 6, with 6 bases in between. The CDR3 length is 12 residues. CDR1 and CDR2 (germline): SGHVS, FQNEAQ. This TCR came from a girl between 5 and 17 years old with multiple sclerosis. The chain combines TRBV7-8 with TRBJ1-1, with D hard to call. Sequencing was done on a sample of blood. The CDR3 sequence: CASSLGRPEAFF. The CDR3 DNA is TGTGCCAGCAGCTTAGGTCGCCCTGAAGCTTTCTTT.